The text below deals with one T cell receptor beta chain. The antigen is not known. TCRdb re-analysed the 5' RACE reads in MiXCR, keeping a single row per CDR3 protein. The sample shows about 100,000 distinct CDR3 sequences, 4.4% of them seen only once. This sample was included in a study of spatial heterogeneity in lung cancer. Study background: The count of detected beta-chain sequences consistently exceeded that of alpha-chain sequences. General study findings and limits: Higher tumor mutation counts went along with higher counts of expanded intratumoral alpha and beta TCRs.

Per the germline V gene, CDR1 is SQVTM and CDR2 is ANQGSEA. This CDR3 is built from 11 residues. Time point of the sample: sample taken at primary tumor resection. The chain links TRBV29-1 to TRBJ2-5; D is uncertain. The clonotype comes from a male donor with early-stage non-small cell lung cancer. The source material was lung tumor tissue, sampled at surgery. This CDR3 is CTSLSGETQYF. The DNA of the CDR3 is TGCACCTCGTTATCCGGAGAGACCCAGTACTTC.